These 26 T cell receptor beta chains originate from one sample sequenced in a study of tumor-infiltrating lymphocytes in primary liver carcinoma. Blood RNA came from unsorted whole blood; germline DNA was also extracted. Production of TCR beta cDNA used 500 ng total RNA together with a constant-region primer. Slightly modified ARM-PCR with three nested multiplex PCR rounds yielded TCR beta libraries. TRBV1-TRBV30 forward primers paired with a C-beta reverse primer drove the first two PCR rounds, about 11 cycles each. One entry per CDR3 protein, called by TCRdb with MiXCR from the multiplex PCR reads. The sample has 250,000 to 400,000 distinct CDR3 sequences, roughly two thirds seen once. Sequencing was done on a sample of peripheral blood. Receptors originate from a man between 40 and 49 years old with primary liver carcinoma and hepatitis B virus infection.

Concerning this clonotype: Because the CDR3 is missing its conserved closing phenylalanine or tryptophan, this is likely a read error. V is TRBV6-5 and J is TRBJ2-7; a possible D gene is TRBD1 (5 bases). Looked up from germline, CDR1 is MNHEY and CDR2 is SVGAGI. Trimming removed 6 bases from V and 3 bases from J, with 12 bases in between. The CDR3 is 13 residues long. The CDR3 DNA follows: TGTGCCAGCAGCCTGCCGGACAACTACGAGCAGTACTTA. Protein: CASSLPDNYEQYL.

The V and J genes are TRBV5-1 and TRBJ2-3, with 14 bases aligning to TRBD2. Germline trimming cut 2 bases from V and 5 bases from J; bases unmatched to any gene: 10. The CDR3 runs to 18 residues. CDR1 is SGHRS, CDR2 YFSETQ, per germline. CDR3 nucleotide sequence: TGCGCCAGCAGCTTACCTAATGGACTAGCGGGGGGCATAGATACGCAGTATTTT. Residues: CASSLPNGLAGGIDTQYF.

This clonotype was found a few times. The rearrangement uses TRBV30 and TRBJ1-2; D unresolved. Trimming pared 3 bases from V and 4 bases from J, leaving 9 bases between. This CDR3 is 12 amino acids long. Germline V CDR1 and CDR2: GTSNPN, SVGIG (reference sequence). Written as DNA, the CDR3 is TGTGCCTGGAGATCCTCATTCTATGGCTACACCTTC. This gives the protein CAWRSSFYGYTF.

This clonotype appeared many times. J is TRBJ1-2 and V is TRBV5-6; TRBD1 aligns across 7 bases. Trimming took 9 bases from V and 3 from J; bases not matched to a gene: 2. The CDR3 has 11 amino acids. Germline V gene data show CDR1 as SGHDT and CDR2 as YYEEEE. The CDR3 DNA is TGTGCCAAAACAGGGGACTATGGCTACACCTTC. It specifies CAKTGDYGYTF.

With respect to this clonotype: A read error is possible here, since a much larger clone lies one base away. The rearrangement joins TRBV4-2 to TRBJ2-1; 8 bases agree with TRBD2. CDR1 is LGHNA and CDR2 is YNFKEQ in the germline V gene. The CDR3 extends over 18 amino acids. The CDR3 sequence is CVSSQEGSGIFNYNEQFF. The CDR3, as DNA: TGTGTCAGCAGCCAAGAGGGTAGCGGGATTTTTAACTACAATGAGCAGTTCTTC.

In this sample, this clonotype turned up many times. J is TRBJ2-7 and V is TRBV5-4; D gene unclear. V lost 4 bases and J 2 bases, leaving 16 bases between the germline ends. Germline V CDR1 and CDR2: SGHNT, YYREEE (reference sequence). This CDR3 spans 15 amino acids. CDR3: CASSRLQSSAYEQYF. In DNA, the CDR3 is TGTGCCAGCAGCCGACTCCAGTCTTCGGCCTACGAGCAGTACTTC.

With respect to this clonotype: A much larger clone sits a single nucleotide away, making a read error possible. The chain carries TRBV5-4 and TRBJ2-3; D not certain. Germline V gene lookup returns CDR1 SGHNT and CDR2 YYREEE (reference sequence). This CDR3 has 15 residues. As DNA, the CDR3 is TGTGCCAGCAGGTTAATGTCCGGACCCACAGATACGCCGTATTTT. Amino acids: CASRLMSGPTDTPYF.

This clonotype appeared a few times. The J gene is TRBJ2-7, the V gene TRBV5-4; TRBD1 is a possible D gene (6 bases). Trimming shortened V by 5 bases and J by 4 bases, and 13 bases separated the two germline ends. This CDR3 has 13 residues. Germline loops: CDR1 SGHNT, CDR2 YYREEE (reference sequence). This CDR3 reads CASSSGTQYEQYF. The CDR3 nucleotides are TGTGCCAGCAGTTCCGGGACACAATACGAGCAGTACTTC.

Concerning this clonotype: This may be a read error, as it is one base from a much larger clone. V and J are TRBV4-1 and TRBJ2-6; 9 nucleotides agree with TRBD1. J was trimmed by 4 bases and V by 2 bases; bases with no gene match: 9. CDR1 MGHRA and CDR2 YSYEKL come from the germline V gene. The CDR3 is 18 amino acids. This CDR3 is CASSQSGQGVGGANVLTF. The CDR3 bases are TGCGCCAGCAGCCAATCGGGACAGGGTGTCGGAGGGGCCAACGTCCTGACTTTC.

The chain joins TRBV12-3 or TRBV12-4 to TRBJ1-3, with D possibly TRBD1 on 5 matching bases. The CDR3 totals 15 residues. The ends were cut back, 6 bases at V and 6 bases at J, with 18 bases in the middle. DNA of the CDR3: TGTGCCAGCAGACCCTCAGGGCATGTGAAAAACACCATATATTTT. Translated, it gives CASRPSGHVKNTIYF.

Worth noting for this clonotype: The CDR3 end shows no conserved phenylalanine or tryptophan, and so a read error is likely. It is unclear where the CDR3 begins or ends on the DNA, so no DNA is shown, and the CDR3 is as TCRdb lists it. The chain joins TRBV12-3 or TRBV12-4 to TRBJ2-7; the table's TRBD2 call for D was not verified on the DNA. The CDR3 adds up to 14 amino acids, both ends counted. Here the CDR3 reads CASSLGGFNGEQCL.

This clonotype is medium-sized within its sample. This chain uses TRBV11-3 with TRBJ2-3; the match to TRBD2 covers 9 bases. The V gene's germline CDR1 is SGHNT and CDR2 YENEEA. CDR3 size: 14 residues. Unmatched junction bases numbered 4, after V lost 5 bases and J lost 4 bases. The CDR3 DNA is TGTGCCAGCAGCAGGACTAGCGAGTCAGATACGCAGTATTTT. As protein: CASSRTSESDTQYF. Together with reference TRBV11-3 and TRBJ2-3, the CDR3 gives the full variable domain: EAGVVQSPRYKIIEKKQPVAFWCNPISGHNTLYWYLQNLGQGPELLIRYENEEAVDDSQLPKDRFSAERLKGVDSTLKIQPAELGDSAVYLCASSRTSESDTQYFGPGTRLTVL.

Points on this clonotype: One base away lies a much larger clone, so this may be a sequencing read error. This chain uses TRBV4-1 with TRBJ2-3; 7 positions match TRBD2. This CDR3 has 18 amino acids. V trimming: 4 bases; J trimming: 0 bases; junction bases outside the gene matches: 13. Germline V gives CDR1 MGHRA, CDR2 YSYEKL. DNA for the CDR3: TGCGCCAGCAGCCCCCTAGTGGGAGGGGTCGGTAGCACAGATACGCAGTATTTT. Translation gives CASSPLVGGVGSTDTQYF.

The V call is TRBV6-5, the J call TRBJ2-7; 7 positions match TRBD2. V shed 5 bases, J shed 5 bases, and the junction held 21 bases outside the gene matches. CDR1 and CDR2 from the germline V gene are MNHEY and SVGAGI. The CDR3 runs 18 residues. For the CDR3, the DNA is TGTGCCAGCAGTCCTTCGGGAGGTCCTACCGCTGTATCTGACGAGCAGTACTTC. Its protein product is CASSPSGGPTAVSDEQYF.

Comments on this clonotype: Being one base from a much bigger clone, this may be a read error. CDR3 loop: CASSFRQVISSGANVLTF. As DNA, the CDR3 is TGTGCCAGCAGCTTCCGACAGGTGATTTCATCTGGGGCCAACGTCCTGACTTTC. The rearrangement joins TRBV5-5 to TRBJ2-6; a possible D gene is TRBD1 (6 bases). With 2 bases removed from V and 1 base from J, the gap between germline ends came to 16 bases. CDR1 is SGHKS, CDR2 YYEKEE, per germline (reference sequence). The CDR3 sequence is 18 residues long.

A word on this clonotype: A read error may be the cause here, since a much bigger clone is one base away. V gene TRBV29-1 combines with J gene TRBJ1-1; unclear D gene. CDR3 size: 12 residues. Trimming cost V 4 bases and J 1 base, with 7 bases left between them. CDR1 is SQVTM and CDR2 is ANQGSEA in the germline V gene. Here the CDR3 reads CSVADENTEAFF. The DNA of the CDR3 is TGCAGCGTTGCCGACGAGAACACTGAAGCTTTCTTT. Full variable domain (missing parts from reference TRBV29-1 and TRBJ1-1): SAVISQKPSRDICQRGTSLTIQCQVDSQVTMMFWYRQQPGQSLTLIATANQGSEATYESGFVIDKFPISRPNLTFSTLTVSNMSPEDSSIYLCSVADENTEAFFGQGTRLTVV.

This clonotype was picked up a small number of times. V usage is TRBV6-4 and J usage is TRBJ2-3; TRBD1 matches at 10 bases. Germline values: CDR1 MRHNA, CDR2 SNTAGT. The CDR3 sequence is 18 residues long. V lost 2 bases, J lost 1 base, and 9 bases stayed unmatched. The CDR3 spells CASSDPKTGGAGTDTQYF. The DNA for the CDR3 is TGTGCCAGCAGTGACCCCAAGACAGGGGGCGCCGGCACAGATACGCAGTATTTT.

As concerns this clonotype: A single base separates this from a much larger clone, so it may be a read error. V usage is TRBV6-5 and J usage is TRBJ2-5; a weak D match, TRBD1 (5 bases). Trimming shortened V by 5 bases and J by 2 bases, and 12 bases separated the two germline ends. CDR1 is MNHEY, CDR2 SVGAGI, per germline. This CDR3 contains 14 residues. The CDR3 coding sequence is TGTGCCAGCAGTGAAGCAGGGTTTCAAGAGACCCAGTACTTC. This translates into CASSEAGFQETQYF.

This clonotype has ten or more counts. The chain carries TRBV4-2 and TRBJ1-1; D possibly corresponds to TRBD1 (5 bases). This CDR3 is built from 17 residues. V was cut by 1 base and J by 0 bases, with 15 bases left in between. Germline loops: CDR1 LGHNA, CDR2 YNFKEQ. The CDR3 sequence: CASSQVRDGRMNTEAFF. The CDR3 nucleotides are TGTGCCAGCAGCCAAGTCCGGGACGGAAGAATGAACACTGAAGCTTTCTTT.

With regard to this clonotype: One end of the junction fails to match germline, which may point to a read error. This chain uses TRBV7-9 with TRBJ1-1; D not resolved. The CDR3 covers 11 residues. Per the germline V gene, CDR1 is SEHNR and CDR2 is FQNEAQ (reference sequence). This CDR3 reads CASSTNTESFF. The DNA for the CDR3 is TGTGCCAGCAGCACTAACACTGAATCTTTCTTT. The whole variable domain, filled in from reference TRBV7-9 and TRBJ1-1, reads DTGVSQNPRHKITKRGQNVTFRCDPISEHNRLYWYRQTLGQGPEFLTYFQNEAQLEKSRLLSDRFSAERPKGSFSTLEIQRTEQGDSAMYLCASSTNTESFFGQGTRLTVV.

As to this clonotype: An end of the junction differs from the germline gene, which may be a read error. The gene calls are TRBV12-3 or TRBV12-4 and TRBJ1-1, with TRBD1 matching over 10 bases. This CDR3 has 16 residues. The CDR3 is CASSLFAGQGNTEASF. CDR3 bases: TGTGCCAGCAGTTTATTCGCGGGACAGGGGAACACTGAAGCTTCCTTT.

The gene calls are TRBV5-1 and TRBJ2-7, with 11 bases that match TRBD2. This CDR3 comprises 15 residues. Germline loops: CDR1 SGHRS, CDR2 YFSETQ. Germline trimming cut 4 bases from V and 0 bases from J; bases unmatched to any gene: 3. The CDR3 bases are TGCGCCAGCAGCGATACTAGCGGGAGCTCCTACGAGCAGTACTTC. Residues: CASSDTSGSSYEQYF.

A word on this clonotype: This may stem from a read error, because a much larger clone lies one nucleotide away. DNA of the CDR3: TGCGCCAGCAGCCAAGGTGGGGGGAGTAGGTACGAGCGGTACTTC. Encoded protein: CASSQGGGSRYERYF. V and J are TRBV4-1 and TRBJ2-7; D possibly corresponds to TRBD2 (6 bases). The CDR3 totals 15 residues. Germline V CDR1 and CDR2: MGHRA, YSYEKL.

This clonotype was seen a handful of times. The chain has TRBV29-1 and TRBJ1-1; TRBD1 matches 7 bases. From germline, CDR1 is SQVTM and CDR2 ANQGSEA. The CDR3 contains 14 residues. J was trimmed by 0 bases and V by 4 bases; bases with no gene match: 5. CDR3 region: CSVGPDRVNTEAFF. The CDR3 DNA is TGCAGCGTTGGCCCCGACAGGGTGAACACTGAAGCTTTCTTT.

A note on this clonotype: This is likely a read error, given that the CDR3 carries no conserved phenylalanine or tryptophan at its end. The CDR3 here is CASSLFGSSYNEQFL. In DNA form, the CDR3 reads TGCGCCAGCAGCTTGTTCGGGAGCTCCTACAATGAGCAGTTCTTA. The rearrangement uses TRBV5-1 and TRBJ2-1; D might be TRBD2 (6 bases). V lost 1 base, J lost 0 bases, and 8 bases lay in between. Germline V lookup: CDR1 SGHRS, CDR2 YFSETQ. The CDR3 length is 15 residues.

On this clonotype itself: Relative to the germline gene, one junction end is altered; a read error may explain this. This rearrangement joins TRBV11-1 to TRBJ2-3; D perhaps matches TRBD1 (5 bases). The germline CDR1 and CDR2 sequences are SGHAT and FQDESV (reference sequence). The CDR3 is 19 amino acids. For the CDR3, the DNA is TGTACCAGCAGCTCTAGGGGAAGCTCTGTCGGAGCCCGCACAGATACGCAGTATTTT. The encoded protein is CTSSSRGSSVGARTDTQYF.